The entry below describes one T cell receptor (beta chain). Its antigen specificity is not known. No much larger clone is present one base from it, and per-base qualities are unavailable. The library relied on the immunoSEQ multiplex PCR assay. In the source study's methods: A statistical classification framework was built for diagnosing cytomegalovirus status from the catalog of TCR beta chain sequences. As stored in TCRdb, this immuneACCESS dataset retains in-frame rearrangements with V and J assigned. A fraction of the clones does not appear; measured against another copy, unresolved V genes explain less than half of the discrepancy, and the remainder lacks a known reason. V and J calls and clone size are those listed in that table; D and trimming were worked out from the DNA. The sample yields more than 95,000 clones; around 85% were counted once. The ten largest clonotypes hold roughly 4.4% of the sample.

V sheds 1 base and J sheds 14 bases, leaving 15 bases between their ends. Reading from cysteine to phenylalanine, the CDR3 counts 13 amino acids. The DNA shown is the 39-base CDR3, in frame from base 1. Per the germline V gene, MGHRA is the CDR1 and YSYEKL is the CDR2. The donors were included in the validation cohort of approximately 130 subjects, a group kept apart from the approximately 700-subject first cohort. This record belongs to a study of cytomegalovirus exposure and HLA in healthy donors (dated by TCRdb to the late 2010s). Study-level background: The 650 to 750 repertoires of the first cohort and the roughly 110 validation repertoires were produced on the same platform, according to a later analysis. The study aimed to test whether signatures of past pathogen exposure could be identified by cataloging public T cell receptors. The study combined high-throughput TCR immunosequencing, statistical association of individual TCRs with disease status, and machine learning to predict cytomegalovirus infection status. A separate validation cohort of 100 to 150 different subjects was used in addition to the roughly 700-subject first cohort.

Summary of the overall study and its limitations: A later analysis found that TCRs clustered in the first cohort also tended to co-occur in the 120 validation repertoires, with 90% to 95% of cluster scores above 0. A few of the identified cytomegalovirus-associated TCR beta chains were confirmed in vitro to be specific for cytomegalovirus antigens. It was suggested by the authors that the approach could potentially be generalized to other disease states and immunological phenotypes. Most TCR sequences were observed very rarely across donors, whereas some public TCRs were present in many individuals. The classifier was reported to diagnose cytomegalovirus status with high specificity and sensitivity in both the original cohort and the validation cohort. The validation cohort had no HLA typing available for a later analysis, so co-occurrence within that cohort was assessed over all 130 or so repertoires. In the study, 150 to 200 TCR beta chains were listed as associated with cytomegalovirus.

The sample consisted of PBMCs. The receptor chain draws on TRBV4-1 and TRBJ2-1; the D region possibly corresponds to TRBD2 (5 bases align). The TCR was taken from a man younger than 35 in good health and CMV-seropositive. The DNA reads TGCGCCAGCAGCCAAGTGGACTCACCTCGGGAGTTCTTC. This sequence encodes CASSQVDSPREFF.